Many counts were recorded for the clone carrying this T cell receptor (beta chain). Its antigen is unidentified. This sample stems from a study of CD8+CD57+ T cells in acquired aplastic anemia. Background on the study: Mean DNA quantity obtained from sorted CD4+ and CD8+ cells was 3 to 4 ug. Healthy donor CD4+ samples were sequenced to a depth that averaged approximately 10 million reads. Broader study findings: There were about 27 CD8+ CDR3 sequences that occurred in both patients and controls.

Germline lookup yields CDR1 MNHNS and CDR2 SASEGT. CDR3 size: 15 residues. Trimming removed 4 bases from V and 6 bases from J; junction bases left unmatched: 6. Profiles of TCR beta VDJ and CDR3 were generated from a genomic DNA template. One entry per CDR3 protein, called by TCRdb with MiXCR from the reads. In the table there are under 250,000 distinct CDR3 sequences, 30% to 40% of which are singletons. The receptor comes from a human donor in good health, serving as a control. Sequencing input: sorted CD4+, CD8+, or CD8+CD57+ T cells (not recorded which) from PBMCs. The V gene is TRBV6-1, the J gene TRBJ2-7; 13 bases are a match to TRBD2. This CDR3 reads CASSGTSGGSGEQYF. The CDR3 DNA sequence: TGTGCCAGCAGTGGGACTAGCGGGGGCTCGGGCGAGCAGTACTTC.